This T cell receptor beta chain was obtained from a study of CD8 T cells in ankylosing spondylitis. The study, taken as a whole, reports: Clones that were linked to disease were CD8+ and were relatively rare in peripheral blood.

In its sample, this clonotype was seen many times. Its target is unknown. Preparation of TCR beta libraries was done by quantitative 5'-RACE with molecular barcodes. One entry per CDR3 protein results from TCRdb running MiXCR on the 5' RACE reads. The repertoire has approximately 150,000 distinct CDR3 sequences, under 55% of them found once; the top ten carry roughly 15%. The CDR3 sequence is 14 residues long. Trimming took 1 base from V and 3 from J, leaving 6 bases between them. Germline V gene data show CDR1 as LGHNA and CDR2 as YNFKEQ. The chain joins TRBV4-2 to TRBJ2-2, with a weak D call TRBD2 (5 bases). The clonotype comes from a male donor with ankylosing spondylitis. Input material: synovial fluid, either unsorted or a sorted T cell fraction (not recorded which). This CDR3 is CASSQVEDTGELFF. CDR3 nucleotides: TGTGCCAGCAGCCAAGTGGAGGACACCGGGGAGCTGTTTTTT.